This TCR beta chain is from a study of control samples from healthy donors and cancer patients. Repertoires were generated with immunoSEQ multiplex PCR, while TCRdb's copy carries only in-frame clones and drops some. This table has about 15,000 clones, around 87% appearing once. The CDR3 is made up of 13 amino acids. CDR1 SGDLS and CDR2 YYNGEE come from the germline V gene. Trimming stripped 3 bases from V and 2 bases from J, with 8 bases between. J is TRBJ1-1 and V is TRBV9; D gene unclear. Sample: PBMCs. The TCR originated in a woman between 70 and 85 years old with colorectal cancer. DNA of the CDR3: TGTGCCAGCAGCGCGGACGGAAACACTGAAGCTTTCTTT. Protein product: CASSADGNTEAFF. Supplemented by reference TRBV9 and TRBJ1-1, the full variable domain reads DSGVTQTPKHLITATGQRVTLRCSPRSGDLSVYWYQQSLDQGLQFLIQYYNGEERAKGNILERFSAQQFPDLHSELNLSSLELGDSALYFCASSADGNTEAFFGQGTRLTVV.